Shown below are 22 T cell receptor beta chains from a single sample sequenced in a study of CD8 T cells in ankylosing spondylitis. Findings of the study overall: Typical of ankylosing spondylitis blood, it appeared, was a TCR beta motif of eight highly homologous variants.

TCRdb redid the calling of the 5' RACE reads with MiXCR, one entry per CDR3 protein. The profile covers more than 650,000 distinct CDR3 sequences, with 12% appearing a single time and around 0.51% taken by the ten largest. Antigens of these TCRs are unknown. Sequenced input: blood, either unsorted or a sorted T cell fraction (not recorded which). All receptors derive from a male donor with ankylosing spondylitis.

This clonotype was seen a handful of times. V is TRBV11-2 and J is TRBJ2-2, with a tentative D call TRBD1 (6 bases). CDR1 and CDR2 from the germline V gene are SGHAT and FQNNGV. Between the trimmed V and J ends, which lost 5 bases and 3 bases, there was a span of 22 bases. This CDR3 spans 18 amino acids. CDR3 in DNA: TGTGCCAGCAGCCTCACAGGGTCTAGGGCCCGGGACACCGGGGAGCTGTTTTTT. Translation: CASSLTGSRARDTGELFF.

The V call is TRBV5-1, the J call TRBJ2-5; 8 nucleotides line up with TRBD1. There are 16 residues in the CDR3. The V gene's germline CDR1 is SGHRS and CDR2 YFSETQ. Trimming at V came to 3 bases and at J to 1 base, leaving 8 bases not matched to a gene. CDR3 protein: CASSSTGQGAQETQYF. For the CDR3, the DNA is TGCGCCAGCAGCTCAACCGGACAGGGAGCCCAAGAGACCCAGTACTTC.

The chain has TRBV24-1 and TRBJ1-2; TRBD1 matches 7 bases. J was trimmed by 7 bases and V by 4 bases; bases with no gene match: 11. Germline CDR1 reads KGHDR; CDR2 reads SFDVKD. This CDR3 has 15 residues. The DNA of the CDR3 is TGTGCCACCAGTGACGGCTACGACAGGGTGCGTGGCTACACCTTC. This sequence encodes CATSDGYDRVRGYTF.

The chain combines TRBV20-1 with TRBJ2-3, with D maybe TRBD1 (5 bases). The CDR3 spans 14 residues. The germline gives CDR1 DFQATT, CDR2 SNEGSKA (reference sequence). V was pared by 3 bases and J by 6 bases, with 16 bases between. The DNA of the CDR3 is TGCAGTGCTAGTCAGGGATTCACCTTGGATACGCAGTATTTT. The encoded protein is CSASQGFTLDTQYF.

This clonotype appeared a few times. The gene calls are TRBV10-3 and TRBJ2-5; 7 nucleotides agree with TRBD2. V trimming: 4 bases; J trimming: 0 bases; junction bases outside the gene matches: 11. This CDR3 has 17 amino acids. CDR1 ENHRY and CDR2 SYGVKD come from the germline V gene. The CDR3 protein is CAISAKRDLSYQETQYF. CDR3 in DNA: TGTGCCATCAGTGCAAAGCGGGACTTATCGTACCAAGAGACCCAGTACTTC.

This clonotype was recorded many times. V gene TRBV20-1 combines with J gene TRBJ2-5; D is ambiguous. V was shortened by 1 base and J by 2 bases, with 5 bases between the two germline ends. The CDR3 length is 12 residues. Germline lookup yields CDR1 DFQATT and CDR2 SNEGSKA (reference sequence). In nucleotides, the CDR3 is TGCAGTGCTAGAGTAACACAAGAGACCCAGTACTTC. This codes for CSARVTQETQYF.

This clonotype came up many times. The rearrangement joins TRBV15 to TRBJ1-6; D unclear. V dropped 3 bases and J dropped 0 bases, with 12 bases sitting between them. The CDR3 loop spans 17 amino acids. Germline-derived CDR1 and CDR2 are LNHNV and YYDKDF (reference sequence). The CDR3 region is CATSSERGSSYNSPLHF. DNA for the CDR3: TGTGCCACCAGCAGTGAAAGAGGGAGCTCCTATAATTCACCCCTCCACTTT.

The V gene is TRBV27, the J gene TRBJ1-1, with unresolved D. CDR1 MNHEY and CDR2 SMNVEV come from the germline V gene (reference sequence). The CDR3 consists of 15 residues. The V end lost 2 bases, the J end lost 1 base, and 11 bases lay between the germline ends. The CDR3: CASSLDLAENTEAFF. DNA of the CDR3: TGTGCCAGCAGTTTAGATTTGGCAGAGAACACTGAAGCTTTCTTT.

This chain connects TRBV28 to TRBJ1-5; D not resolved. The germline V and J ends were trimmed by 6 bases and 6 bases, with 6 bases remaining between them. Germline lookup yields CDR1 MDHEN and CDR2 SYDVKM. The CDR3 loop spans 11 amino acids. The CDR3 sequence: CASRRGQPQHF. The DNA for the CDR3 is TGTGCCAGCAGACGGGGTCAGCCCCAGCATTTT.

Only a few counts were recorded for this clonotype. The chain uses TRBV20-1 and TRBJ2-3; the match to TRBD2 covers 9 bases. This CDR3 contains 15 residues. V was pared by 0 bases and J by 1 base, with 2 bases of the junction left unmatched. Germline CDR1 reads DFQATT; CDR2 reads SNEGSKA (reference sequence). The CDR3 DNA reads as TGCAGTGCTAGAGATCCTAGCGGGGGCACAGATACGCAGTATTTT. As protein: CSARDPSGGTDTQYF.

This clonotype was seen only a few times. V is TRBV29-1 and J is TRBJ1-2, with D hard to call. Trimming cost V 1 base and J 7 bases, with 7 bases left between them. The germline V gene encodes CDR1 SQVTM and CDR2 ANQGSEA. CDR3 length: 11 residues. CDR3 coding DNA: TGCAGCGTTGAAGTCCCCAGTGGCTACACCTTC. The encoded protein is CSVEVPSGYTF.

The gene calls are TRBV5-6 and TRBJ1-1, with a weak D call TRBD1 (5 bases). The CDR3 extends over 12 amino acids. Germline CDR1 and CDR2: SGHDT and YYEEEE. Trimming left V 3 bases short and J 3 bases short, with 6 bases between. This chain's CDR3 is CASSWTHTEAFF. DNA of the CDR3: TGTGCCAGCAGCTGGACACACACTGAAGCTTTCTTT.

This clonotype was counted many times. This chain joins TRBV7-8 and TRBJ1-5, with D uncertain. The CDR3 consists of 12 residues. Germline V gene data show CDR1 as SGHVS and CDR2 as FQNEAQ. Trimming stripped 1 base from V and 7 bases from J, with 5 bases between. The CDR3, as DNA: TGTGCCAGCAGCTTAGACCGCCAGCCCCAGCATTTT. Translation: CASSLDRQPQHF.

This clonotype was picked up a small number of times. V is TRBV4-2 and J is TRBJ2-5; D is perhaps TRBD2 (5 bases). The V and J ends lost 5 bases and 5 bases respectively, with 15 bases between them. Germline CDR1 reads LGHNA; CDR2 reads YNFKEQ. The CDR3 runs 14 residues. CDR3 bases: TGTGCCAGCAGCAAGGACGTAGGGAGCGAGACCCAGTACTTC. Translation gives CASSKDVGSETQYF.

This clonotype was recorded a few times. The rearrangement joins TRBV12-3 or TRBV12-4 to TRBJ1-4; no clear D gene. The V end was cut by 6 bases, the J end by 3 bases, with 11 bases between. This CDR3 is 14 amino acids long. CDR3: CASRASQANEKLFF. CDR3 nucleotides: TGTGCCAGCAGGGCCTCTCAGGCTAATGAAAAACTGTTTTTT.

The chain couples TRBV6-2 or TRBV6-3 to TRBJ2-1; D might be TRBD1 (5 bases). Germline CDR1 and CDR2: MNHEY and SVGEGT. The length of the CDR3 is 15 residues. The V end lost 5 bases, the J end lost 6 bases, and 17 bases lay between the germline ends. The CDR3 nucleotides read TGTGCCAGCAGTCCCCGGACAACCCTTGGCAATGAGCAGTTCTTC. Translation gives CASSPRTTLGNEQFF.

This clonotype was seen more than once but under ten times. V is TRBV5-1 and J is TRBJ2-1; TRBD1 is a possible D gene (5 bases). The CDR3 consists of 16 residues. V lost 0 bases and J 4 bases, leaving 14 bases between the germline ends. CDR1 and CDR2 from the germline V gene are SGHRS and YFSETQ. CDR3 sequence reads: CASSLALGVGYNEQFF. The CDR3, as DNA: TGCGCCAGCAGCTTGGCCCTAGGGGTGGGGTACAATGAGCAGTTCTTC.

This clonotype has ten or more counts. The genes are TRBV5-5 and TRBJ2-3, with D perhaps TRBD2 (6 bases). Looked up from germline, CDR1 is SGHKS and CDR2 is YYEKEE (reference sequence). Between the trimmed V and J ends, which lost 4 bases and 2 bases, there was a span of 17 bases. CDR3 length: 16 residues. CDR3 protein: CASSREGGADTDTQYF. CDR3 nucleotides: TGTGCCAGCAGCCGGGAAGGAGGGGCTGACACAGATACGCAGTATTTT.

This CDR3 reads CASSTDRGYSPLHF. The DNA of the CDR3 is TGTGCCAGCAGCACCGACAGGGGATACTCACCCCTCCACTTT. J is TRBJ1-6 and V is TRBV5-4, with 8 bases aligning to TRBD1. This CDR3 is built from 14 residues. Germline lookup yields CDR1 SGHNT and CDR2 YYREEE (reference sequence). V shed 4 bases, J shed 10 bases, and the junction held 7 bases outside the gene matches.

CDR3 residues: CASSQEATYSYEQYF. DNA for the CDR3: TGCGCCAGCAGCCAAGAGGCGACATACTCCTACGAGCAGTACTTC. The chain combines TRBV4-3 with TRBJ2-7, with D uncertain. Germline V gives CDR1 LGHNA, CDR2 YSLEER. V shed 0 bases and J shed 0 bases, with 9 bases lying between them. The CDR3 consists of 15 residues.

The chain uses TRBV27 and TRBJ2-3, with D perhaps TRBD1 or TRBD2 (5 bases each). The CDR3 spans 13 residues. Germline lookup yields CDR1 MNHEY and CDR2 SMNVEV (reference sequence). Trimming left V 4 bases short and J 5 bases short, with 10 bases between. The CDR3 here is CASSSRDQDTQYF. CDR3 in DNA: TGTGCCAGCAGTTCCCGGGACCAAGATACGCAGTATTTT.

The chain carries TRBV11-2 and TRBJ1-4, with D unresolved. V lost 5 bases to trimming and J lost 3 bases, with 10 bases between them. The length of the CDR3 is 14 residues. Germline loops: CDR1 SGHAT, CDR2 FQNNGV. The CDR3 DNA follows: TGTGCCAGCAGCCGAGGCAGAGCTAATGAAAAACTGTTTTTT. Translation gives CASSRGRANEKLFF.